This record concerns one T cell receptor beta chain sequence. Study processing details: Nucleated cell counts were estimated from reference gene primer amplification. The data were produced by immunoSEQ multiplex PCR, yet TCRdb's version contains in-frame clones alone and is incomplete. V and J calls and clone size are those listed in that table; D and trimming were worked out from the DNA. The sample has some 130,000 clones; over 75% are singletons. These data are taken from a study of blood T cell repertoires in COVID-19. Study at large: From the United States, Italy and Spain came samples of acute and convalescent COVID-19. T cells, B-cell-depleted T cells, or PBMCs supplied cDNA or gDNA.

The V segment lost 4 bases and the J segment 5 bases; nucleotides outside the gene matches: 10. This CDR3 contains 15 residues. CDR1 SGHRS and CDR2 YFSETQ come from the germline V gene. The TCR sequence derives from a man between 65 and 85 years old with active COVID-19. This chain links TRBV5-1 with TRBJ1-1; 8 bases fit TRBD1. Sequencing used peripheral blood. This chain's CDR3 is CASSPPGTGRTEAFF. The CDR3 DNA is TGCGCCAGCAGCCCTCCCGGGACAGGAAGGACTGAAGCTTTCTTT.